This paragraph reports one TCR beta chain. What it binds is unknown. V lost 2 bases to trimming and J lost 5 bases; unmatched junction nucleotides: 8. The CDR3 consists of 16 residues. From germline, CDR1 is MNHEY and CDR2 SVGAGI. The data were obtained in a study of Ad26.COV2.S vaccination and SARS-CoV-2 variants. At the level of the study: Within the COV1001 Ad26.COV2.S trial arm, the donor was enrolled. Whole-study findings and limits: People who got the vaccine had more spike-specific TCR breadth than people who got placebo. The analyses of TCR breadth and depth may have understated the size of total T cell responses.

Assay: immunoSEQ multiplex PCR; the TCRdb copy retains only in-frame clones and omits some. Of 300,000 to 400,000 clones listed, roughly 90% were seen once; the top ten hold 9.5% to 12%. The treatment is: roughly 18 received Ad26.COV2.S at low or high dose, single or two shots; about 5 received placebo; per-sample allocation not given. All samples were drawn on day 63, counting from the first vaccine or placebo injection. Vaccination used an Ad26 vector expressing Wuhan-strain SARS-CoV-2 spike. Sample: peripheral blood, taken in a trial of Ad26.COV2.S vaccine versus placebo. The origin of this receptor is a person aged 18-60 years who received the Ad26.COV2.S COVID-19 vaccine or a placebo. This chain connects TRBV6-5 to TRBJ2-5; 10 bases are a match to TRBD2. CDR3 residues: CASSYLSGRVLETQYF. As DNA, the CDR3 is TGTGCCAGCAGTTACCTGAGCGGGAGGGTCTTGGAGACCCAGTACTTC.